This TCR beta chain was observed in a study of blood T cell repertoires in COVID-19. Study context: Both acute and convalescent COVID-19 samples were obtained from the United States, Italy and Spain. PBMCs, B-cell-depleted T cells, or T cells were the source of the cDNA or gDNA that made up the material.

CDR1 is LNHDA, CDR2 SQIVND, per germline (reference sequence). Trimming cost V 5 bases and J 8 bases; bases outside gene matches: 9. CDR3 length: 15 residues. How the authors handled the data: Scientists estimated how many nucleated cells there were by amplifying reference gene primers. The table came from immunoSEQ multiplex PCR; TCRdb's copy has only in-frame clones and leaves some out. Clone size and the V and J calls come from that table; the DNA yielded D and trimming. The table lists about 43,000 clones, almost 85% of them singletons, with 23% in the top ten. The chain uses TRBV19 and TRBJ2-1; 10 nucleotides line up with TRBD1. Sequenced material: peripheral blood. The sequence was obtained from a woman aged 60-75 years with acute or convalescent COVID-19. The CDR3 here is CASSSGTGVDYEQFF. The CDR3 nucleotides read TGTGCCAGTAGTTCCGGGACAGGGGTAGATTATGAGCAGTTCTTC.